Following are 10 T cell receptor beta chains from one sample sequenced in a study of blood T cell repertoires in COVID-19. Sequencing was performed with immunoSEQ multiplex PCR; in TCRdb, only in-frame clones are kept and a portion is missing. The sample includes over 200,000 clones, around 88% of them seen just once. Material: peripheral blood. The receptors shown here come from a woman aged 25 to 45 who had recovered from COVID-19.

This clone was found once. The chain is built from TRBV7-9 and TRBJ2-3, with D possibly being TRBD1 (5 bases). CDR1 is SEHNR, CDR2 FQNEAQ, per germline (reference sequence). This CDR3 contains 16 residues. Between the trimmed V and J ends, which lost 5 bases and 6 bases, there was a span of 21 bases. The CDR3 here is CASSVTGSWLDDTQYF. The CDR3 nucleotides read TGTGCCAGCAGCGTAACAGGAAGTTGGCTCGATGATACGCAGTATTTT.

The chain employs TRBV18 and TRBJ1-4, with D maybe TRBD1 (5 bases). This CDR3 has 15 amino acids. Germline lookup yields CDR1 KGHSH and CDR2 LQKENI. Trimming stripped 3 bases from V and 2 bases from J, with 10 bases between. DNA of the CDR3: TGTGCCAGCTCACCCCTTCGGGGGACTAATGAAAAACTGTTTTTT. Amino acids: CASSPLRGTNEKLFF.

The CDR3 here is CASSFIYNEQFF. The CDR3 coding sequence is TGTGCCAGCAGCTTTATATACAATGAGCAGTTCTTC. The chain combines TRBV11-2 with TRBJ2-1, with D unclear. The CDR3 is 12 residues long. The germline V gene has CDR1 SGHAT and CDR2 FQNNGV. With 3 bases removed from V and 4 bases from J, the gap between germline ends came to 4 bases.

The V gene is TRBV7-3, the J gene TRBJ2-7, with TRBD2 as a possible D gene (6 bases). Per germline, CDR1 SGHTA and CDR2 FQGTGA. CDR3 length: 13 amino acids. The V end was cut by 5 bases, the J end by 3 bases, with 11 bases between. CDR3 DNA sequence: TGTGCCAGCAGCCTCATCGGGGGCTACGAGCAGTACTTC. It codes for CASSLIGGYEQYF.

J is TRBJ1-1 and V is TRBV2; TRBD1 matches 7 bases. V was clipped by 5 bases and J by 5 bases; unmatched bases: 5. The V gene's germline CDR1 is SNHLY and CDR2 FYNNEI. CDR3 length: 13 amino acids. CDR3 DNA sequence: TGTGCCAGCAGTTCAACCAGGGGGACTGAAGCTTTCTTT. It specifies CASSSTRGTEAFF.

The chain couples TRBV6-1 to TRBJ2-1; 9 nucleotides match TRBD2. The CDR3 covers 16 residues. Germline loops: CDR1 MNHNS, CDR2 SASEGT. The J segment lost 8 bases and the V segment lost 2 bases, leaving 10 bases of the junction unmatched. The CDR3 sequence: CASSETGRGGRDEQFF. Here the CDR3 DNA reads TGTGCCAGCAGTGAAACTGGGCGGGGGGGCCGTGATGAGCAGTTCTTC.

The genes are TRBV7-2 and TRBJ2-3, with a tentative D call TRBD2 (6 bases). V was clipped by 1 base and J by 1 base, with 15 bases between them. The CDR3 is made up of 17 amino acids. Looked up from germline, CDR1 is SGHTA and CDR2 is FQGNSA. CDR3 sequence (DNA): TGTGCCAGCAGCTTAGGAGTTTTTGGCGGGGGCACAGATACGCAGTATTTT. Translation: CASSLGVFGGGTDTQYF.

This rearrangement joins TRBV29-1 to TRBJ1-1; D perhaps matches TRBD1 (6 bases). Germline CDR1 is SQVTM and CDR2 is ANQGSEA. V was clipped by 7 bases and J by 1 base, with 13 bases between them. CDR3 length: 13 amino acids. The CDR3 region is CSGNEGQNTEAFF. The CDR3 nucleotides read TGCAGCGGGAACGAGGGACAGAACACTGAAGCTTTCTTT.

V usage is TRBV18 and J usage is TRBJ1-2; maybe TRBD1 (5 bases). V lost 4 bases, J lost 0 bases, and 9 bases lay in between. Germline V gene lookup returns CDR1 KGHSH and CDR2 LQKENI. The CDR3 totals 14 residues. The CDR3 spells CASSLRQPNYGYTF. The CDR3 DNA reads TGTGCCAGCTCACTCAGACAGCCTAACTATGGCTACACCTTC.

The V gene is TRBV9, the J gene TRBJ1-2; 9 nucleotides match TRBD1. Germline V gene sequence: CDR1 SGDLS, CDR2 YYNGEE. V lost 4 bases to trimming and J lost 10 bases; unmatched junction nucleotides: 5. This CDR3 region has 12 residues. The CDR3 bases are TGTGCCAGCAGCCCGGGACAGGGTGCCTACACCTTC. Amino acids: CASSPGQGAYTF.